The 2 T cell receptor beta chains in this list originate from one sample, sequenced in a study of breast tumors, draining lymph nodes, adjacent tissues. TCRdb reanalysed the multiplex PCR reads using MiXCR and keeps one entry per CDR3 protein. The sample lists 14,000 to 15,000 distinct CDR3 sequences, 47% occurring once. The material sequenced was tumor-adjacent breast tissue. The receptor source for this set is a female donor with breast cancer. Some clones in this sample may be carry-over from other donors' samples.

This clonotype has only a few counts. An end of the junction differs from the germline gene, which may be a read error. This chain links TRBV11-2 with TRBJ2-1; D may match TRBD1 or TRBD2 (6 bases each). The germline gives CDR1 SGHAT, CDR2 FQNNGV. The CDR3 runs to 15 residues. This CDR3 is CASSLEGGRDNERFF. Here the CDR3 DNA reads TGTGCCAGCAGCTTAGAGGGGGGCCGGGACAATGAGCGGTTCTTC.

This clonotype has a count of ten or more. The CDR3 DNA follows: TGTGCCAGCAGCAAAAGGACAGGGGGCTCAGATACGCAGTATTTT. Protein: CASSKRTGGSDTQYF. V gene TRBV11-1 combines with J gene TRBJ2-3; 11 positions agree with TRBD1. The trim removed 5 bases at V and 4 bases at J, leaving 5 bases unmatched. The CDR3 length is 15 residues. The germline CDR1 and CDR2 sequences are SGHAT and FQDESV (reference sequence). The entire variable domain, with the rest obtained from reference TRBV11-1 and TRBJ2-3, is as follows: EAEVAQSPRYKITEKSQAVAFWCDPISGHATLYWYRQILGQGPELLVQFQDESVVDDSQLPKDRFSAERLKGVDSTLKIQPAELGDSAMYLCASSKRTGGSDTQYFGPGTRLTVL.